Below are 4 T cell receptor beta chains sequenced from a single sample in a study of T cells in localized non-small cell lung cancer. Generated by immunoSEQ multiplex PCR, the TCRdb table keeps only in-frame clones and is missing some. The data contain about 43,000 clones, around 90% of them singletons. The input for sequencing was PBMCs, taken before any cancer treatment. The receptors here all came from a woman aged 35 to 69 with stage II lung adenocarcinoma.

The J gene is TRBJ2-3, the V gene TRBV11-3, with 7 bases matching TRBD1. CDR3 length: 15 residues. Trimming took 1 base from V and 4 from J; bases not matched to a gene: 5. From germline, CDR1 is SGHNT and CDR2 YENEEA. The CDR3 DNA sequence: TGTGCCAGCAGCTTAGCCGGGGACAGCTCAGATACGCAGTATTTT. Its protein is CASSLAGDSSDTQYF.

The CDR3 spells CASSGREANQPQHF. The CDR3 DNA reads TGTGCCAGCAGTGGTAGAGAGGCTAATCAGCCCCAGCATTTT. V and J are TRBV6-1 and TRBJ1-5; no clear D gene. The CDR3 runs 14 residues. The V end lost 4 bases, the J end lost 4 bases, and 11 bases lay between the germline ends. Germline CDR1 is MNHNS and CDR2 is SASEGT.

The chain links TRBV5-1 to TRBJ1-2; no firm D call. The V and J ends lost 0 bases and 0 bases respectively, with 9 bases between them. The CDR3 totals 15 residues. CDR1 SGHRS and CDR2 YFSETQ come from the germline V gene. Here the CDR3 DNA reads TGCGCCAGCAGCTTGGAGGCGGTCCCTAACTATGGCTACACCTTC. Encoded protein: CASSLEAVPNYGYTF.

The chain combines TRBV10-1 with TRBJ2-3; no definite D call. Trimming stripped 0 bases from V and 2 bases from J, with 6 bases between. From germline, CDR1 is WNHNN and CDR2 SYGVQD (reference sequence). The CDR3 length is 14 residues. The DNA of the CDR3 is TGCGCCAGCAGTGAGTCTGGGGACACAGATACGCAGTATTTT. This gives the protein CASSESGDTDTQYF.